This is a list of T cell receptor beta chains from one sample in a study of T cell repertoires in cytomegalovirus infection. Each CDR3 protein gets one entry after TCRdb re-called the reads with MiXCR. The profile shows around 740,000 distinct CDR3 sequences, 35% to 45% of them singletons. The sample was PBMCs. Receptors were obtained from a human donor in good health (CMV status not recorded). Some clones in this sample may be carry-over from other donors' samples. The CDR3 runs from the conserved cysteine through the conserved F or W. D genes are given only for firm matches. Clone size appears in some rows only: once, few, many, or a class for an expanded clone.

d_call j_call v_call clone_size cdr3_aa cdr3_nt
NA TRBJ1-4 TRBV12-3/TRBV12-4 NA CASSSFFGGATNEKLFF TGTGCCAGCAGTTCCTTTTTCGGGGGCGCAACTAATGAAAAACTGTTTTTT
TRBD2 TRBJ2-7 TRBV10-3 NA CAISESGLGVYEQYF TGTGCCATCAGTGAATCGGGACTAGGTGTCTACGAGCAGTACTTC
NA TRBJ2-5 TRBV27 few CASSTGWGLYETQYF TGTGCCAGCAGTACCGGGTGGGGGTTGTACGAGACCCAGTACTTC
NA TRBJ2-7 TRBV27 NA CASSPFPSYEQYF TGTGCCAGCAGTCCTTTTCCTTCCTACGAGCAGTACTTC
NA TRBJ2-2 TRBV7-2 few CASSFIGGSAGELFF TGTGCCAGCAGCTTCATAGGGGGGTCCGCCGGGGAGCTGTTTTTT
NA TRBJ2-3 TRBV19 few CASSSSRRTSDTQYF TGTGCCAGTTCTTCGAGCAGGCGCACATCAGATACGCAGTATTTT
TRBD2 TRBJ2-7 TRBV7-6 many CASSLRAAGTADEQYF TGTGCCAGCAGCTTAAGGGCAGCGGGAACAGCAGACGAGCAGTACTTC
TRBD2 TRBJ2-2 TRBV29-1 NA CSVGGTARAGELFF TGCAGCGTGGGGGGGACTGCCAGGGCCGGGGAGCTGTTTTTT
NA TRBJ1-5 TRBV7-2 NA CASSLTVVGYSHPGPQHF TGTGCCAGCAGCTTAACGGTGGTGGGGTACAGCCACCCGGGTCCCCAGCATTTT
NA TRBJ1-5 TRBV6-1 NA CASSEVGHSNQPQHF TGTGCCAGCAGTGAAGTGGGACATTCCAATCAGCCCCAGCATTTT
NA TRBJ1-3 TRBV7-9 NA CASSSMGSGNTIYF TGTGCCAGCAGCTCTATGGGGTCTGGAAACACCATATATTTT
NA TRBJ1-2 TRBV5-6 few CASSLGTTHYGYTF TGTGCCAGCAGCTTAGGGACCACACACTATGGCTACACCTTC
TRBD1 TRBJ1-5 TRBV7-8 many CASSGDRGTNSNQPQHF TGTGCCAGCAGCGGCGACAGGGGGACTAATAGCAATCAGCCCCAGCATTTT
NA TRBJ2-3 TRBV11-1 NA CPSSRSGAGTDTQYF TGTCCCAGCAGCCGTTCCGGGGCTGGTACAGATACGCAGTATTTT
TRBD1 TRBJ1-5 TRBV4-1 NA CASSFQSGTGNQPQHF TGCGCCAGCAGCTTTCAATCCGGGACAGGGAATCAGCCCCAGCATTTT
NA TRBJ1-2 TRBV7-9 few CASSLGRTPNYGYTF TGTGCCAGCAGCTTAGGCCGAACCCCCAACTATGGCTACACCTTC
NA TRBJ1-2 TRBV7-9 many CASSTTGGNHGYTF TGTGCCAGCAGCACGACCGGGGGGAATCATGGCTACACCTTC
NA TRBJ1-6 TRBV5-6 NA CASSLETGVVSPLHF TGTGCCAGCAGCTTGGAAACTGGGGTTGTGTCACCCCTCCACTTT
NA TRBJ1-5 TRBV28 few CASSFVMGSNQPQHF TGTGCCAGCAGTTTTGTGATGGGTAGCAATCAGCCCCAGCATTTT
NA TRBJ1-5 TRBV12-3/TRBV12-4 NA CASTSGGNSQPQHF TGTGCCAGCACCTCTGGAGGAAACTCCCAGCCCCAGCATTTT
NA TRBJ1-6 TRBV28 NA CASSLLGGRDSPLHF TGTGCCAGCAGTTTATTGGGGGGGCGCGATTCACCCCTCCACTTT
NA TRBJ2-3 TRBV7-8 few CASSLDGRYTDTQYF TGTGCCAGCAGCTTGGACGGGAGATACACAGATACGCAGTATTTT
NA TRBJ2-5 TRBV20-1 NA CSAARQKETQYF TGCAGTGCTGCCAGGCAGAAAGAGACCCAGTACTTC
TRBD2 TRBJ2-3 TRBV12-3/TRBV12-4 NA CASYPDLLAGGPVTETQYF TGTGCCAGCTACCCGGACCTGCTAGCGGGGGGGCCAGTCACAGAGACGCAGTATTTT
TRBD1 TRBJ2-1 TRBV5-6 NA CASSTGTGVYNEQFF TGTGCCAGCAGCACTGGGACAGGGGTCTACAATGAGCAGTTCTTC
NA TRBJ2-1 TRBV6-2/TRBV6-3 NA CASREPPNYNEQFF TGTGCCAGCAGAGAGCCCCCGAACTACAATGAGCAGTTCTTC
NA TRBJ1-1 TRBV5-1 few CASSLDGSRGDKSGTFF TGCGCCAGCAGCTTGGACGGGAGTCGAGGGGACAAATCTGGGACTTTCTTT
TRBD1 TRBJ2-1 TRBV6-2/TRBV6-3 NA CASLPRSYRGPSSYNEQFF TGTGCCAGCCTTCCAAGATCGTACAGGGGGCCCAGCTCCTACAATGAGCAGTTCTTC
NA TRBJ2-1 TRBV14 NA CASSQDSRLDWNEAEQFF TGTGCCAGCAGCCAAGATTCCCGACTAGATTGGAACGAGGCTGAGCAGTTCTTC
NA TRBJ1-2 TRBV28 NA CASNPRPRLSGYTF TGTGCCAGTAATCCCCGGCCCCGGCTGTCCGGCTACACCTTC
NA TRBJ2-7 TRBV7-2 few CASSLSSPFSYEQYF TGTGCCAGCAGCTTGAGCTCACCCTTTTCCTACGAGCAGTACTTC
NA TRBJ1-1 TRBV6-1 many CQIRRGSDTEAFF TGCCAAATCCGGCGGGGCAGCGACACTGAAGCTTTCTTT
NA TRBJ2-7 TRBV20-1 NA CSALPSGRAYEQYF TGCAGTGCCCTACCAAGCGGTAGGGCCTACGAGCAGTACTTC
NA TRBJ2-5 TRBV19 NA CASSMDRYQETQYF TGTGCCAGTAGTATGGACCGGTACCAAGAGACCCAGTACTTC
NA TRBJ1-5 TRBV6-1 many CASRTKGQPQHF TGTGCCAGCAGAACGAAGGGTCAGCCCCAGCATTTT
NA TRBJ2-1 TRBV6-1 few CATGSNNEQFF TGTGCCACCGGTTCTAACAATGAGCAGTTCTTC
TRBD2 TRBJ2-7 TRBV10-3 NA CAISESRREYSYEQYF TGTGCCATCAGTGAGTCTAGGCGGGAGTACTCCTACGAGCAGTACTTC
NA TRBJ1-2 TRBV6-8 NA CASGHGGLGYTF TGTGCCAGCGGCCACGGGGGGCTTGGCTACACCTTC
NA TRBJ2-6 TRBV7-9 few CASSLEATGANVLTF TGTGCCAGCAGCTTAGAGGCTACAGGGGCCAACGTCCTGACTTTC
NA TRBJ2-5 TRBV29-1 few CSVEDSPPRLQETQYF TGCAGCGTTGAAGACTCACCCCCGCGACTCCAAGAGACCCAGTACTTC
TRBD1 TRBJ1-4 TRBV15 few CATRHRGRSNEKLFF TGTGCCACCAGACACAGGGGAAGATCTAATGAAAAACTGTTTTTT
NA TRBJ1-5 TRBV7-9 once CASSLGPSRVGQPQHF TGTGCCAGCAGCTTAGGCCCTAGCAGGGTAGGTCAGCCCCAGCATTTT
NA TRBJ1-3 TRBV7-2 NA CASSLEGTISGNTIYF TGTGCCAGCAGCTTAGAGGGCACGATCTCTGGAAACACCATATATTTT
TRBD2 TRBJ2-1 TRBV12-3/TRBV12-4 few CASSPSASGFSYNEQFF TGTGCCAGCAGTCCCTCGGCTAGCGGATTTTCCTACAATGAGCAGTTCTTC
NA TRBJ2-3 TRBV7-2 NA CASSFLPRGTDTQYF TGTGCCAGCAGCTTCCTACCGAGGGGAACAGATACGCAGTATTTT